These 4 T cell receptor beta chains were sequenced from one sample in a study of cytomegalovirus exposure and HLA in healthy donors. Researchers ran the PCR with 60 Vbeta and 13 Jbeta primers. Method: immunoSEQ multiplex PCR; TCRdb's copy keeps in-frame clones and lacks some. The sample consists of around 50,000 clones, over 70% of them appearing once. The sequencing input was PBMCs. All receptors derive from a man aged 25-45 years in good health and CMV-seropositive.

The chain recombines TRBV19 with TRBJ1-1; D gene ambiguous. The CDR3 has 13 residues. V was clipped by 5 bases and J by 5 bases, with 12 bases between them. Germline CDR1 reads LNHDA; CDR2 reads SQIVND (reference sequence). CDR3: CASSPPIRTEAFF. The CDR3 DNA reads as TGTGCCAGTAGTCCCCCGATCCGGACTGAAGCTTTCTTT.

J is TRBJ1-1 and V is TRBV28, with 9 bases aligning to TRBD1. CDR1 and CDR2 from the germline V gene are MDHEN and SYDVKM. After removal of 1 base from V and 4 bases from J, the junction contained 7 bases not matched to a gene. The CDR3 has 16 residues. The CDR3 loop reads CASSLSTGGRSTEAFF. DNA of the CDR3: TGTGCCAGCAGTTTATCCACAGGGGGCAGGAGCACTGAAGCTTTCTTT.

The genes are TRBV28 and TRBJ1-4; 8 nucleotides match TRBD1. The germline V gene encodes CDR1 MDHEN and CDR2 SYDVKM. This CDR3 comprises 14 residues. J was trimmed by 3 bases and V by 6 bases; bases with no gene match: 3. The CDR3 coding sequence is TGTGCCAGCAGACCACAGGGGGCTAATGAAAAACTGTTTTTT. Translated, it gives CASRPQGANEKLFF.

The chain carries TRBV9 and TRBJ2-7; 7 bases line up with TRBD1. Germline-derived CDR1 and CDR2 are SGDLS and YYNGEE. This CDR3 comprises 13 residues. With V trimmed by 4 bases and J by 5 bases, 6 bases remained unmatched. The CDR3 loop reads CASSPGTVNEQYF. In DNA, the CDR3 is TGTGCCAGCAGCCCCGGGACAGTGAACGAGCAGTACTTC.